The clone carrying this T cell receptor (beta chain) was observed a handful of times. This specimen belongs to a study of blood T cells in healthy people across ages. There are 13 residues in the CDR3. The germline CDR1 and CDR2 sequences are SQVTM and ANQGSEA. The V end was cut by 5 bases, the J end by 5 bases, with 12 bases between. PCR was performed a second time for about 7 to 12 cycles using a sample-barcoded 5' primer and a J-beta primer mix. TCRdb processed the 5' RACE reads anew with MiXCR; each CDR3 protein has one entry. The sample lists more than 1,000,000 distinct CDR3 sequences, almost 25% occurring once. This sample also appeared in a second study, on T cells of mothers and their children. That publication notes: All donors were healthy and Caucasian; they were a few mothers and their six children.

The TCR comes from a girl aged 2 to 10 in good health. The sequencing input was blood. V gene TRBV29-1 combines with J gene TRBJ1-4; D unresolved. The CDR3 DNA follows: TGCAGCGTTAAGTCTGCCATAAATGAAAAACTGTTTTTT. Encoded protein: CSVKSAINEKLFF.